This entry is about one T cell receptor (beta chain). The data were taken from a study of blood T cell repertoires in COVID-19. Study information: The United States, Italy and Spain were the sources of the acute and convalescent COVID-19 samples. Sources were T cells, B-cell-depleted T cells, or PBMCs; the material itself was cDNA or gDNA.

Germline V gene sequence: CDR1 SGHKS, CDR2 YYEKEE (reference sequence). V dropped 10 bases and J dropped 5; count of bases not matched to a gene: 18. CDR3 length: 16 residues. In the original analysis: Using reference gene primer amplification, nucleated cell counts were estimated. The assay was immunoSEQ multiplex PCR, and TCRdb's table has in-frame clones only and misses some. V, J and clone size were drawn from that table, and D and trimming were deduced from the DNA. The sample includes some 200,000 clones, about 79% of them seen just once. The specimen was peripheral blood. The gene calls are TRBV5-5 and TRBJ2-5, with TRBD2 identical over 9 bases. This clonotype was sampled from a woman aged 70-85 years with acute or convalescent COVID-19. The CDR3 region has the DNA TGTGCCTCCAAAGGTAGCGGGAGAGTTGTGGGGGAGACCCAGTACTTC. Protein product: CASKGSGRVVGETQYF. The entire variable domain, with the rest obtained from reference TRBV5-5 and TRBJ2-5, is as follows: DAGVTQSPTHLIKTRGQQVTLRCSPISGHKSVSWYQQVLGQGPQFIFQYYEKEERGRGNFPDRFSARQFPNYSSELNVNALLLGDSALYLCASKGSGRVVGETQYFGPGTRLLVL.